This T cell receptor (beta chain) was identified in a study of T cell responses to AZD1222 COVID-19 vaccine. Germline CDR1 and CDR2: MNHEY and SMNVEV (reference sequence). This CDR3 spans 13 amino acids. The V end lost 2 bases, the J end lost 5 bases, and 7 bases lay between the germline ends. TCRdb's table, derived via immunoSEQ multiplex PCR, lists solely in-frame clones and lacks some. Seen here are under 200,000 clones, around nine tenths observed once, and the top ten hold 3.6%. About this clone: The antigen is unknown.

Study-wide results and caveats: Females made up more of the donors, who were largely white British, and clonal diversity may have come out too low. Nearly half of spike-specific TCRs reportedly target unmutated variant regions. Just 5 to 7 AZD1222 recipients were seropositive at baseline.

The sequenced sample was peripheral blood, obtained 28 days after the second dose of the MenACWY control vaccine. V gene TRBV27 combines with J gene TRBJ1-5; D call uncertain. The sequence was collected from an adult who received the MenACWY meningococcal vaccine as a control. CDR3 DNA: TGTGCCAGCAGTTTACGGGTTCATCAGCCCCAGCATTTT. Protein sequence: CASSLRVHQPQHF.